This T cell receptor (beta chain) was profiled in a study of beta chain features in type 1 diabetes (dated by TCRdb to 2016 to 2019). Broadly, across the study: Patients and healthy donors did not differ in mean age, gender distribution, total cell number or subset yield. Across all samples, some 99 million sorted cells were examined, and cell number per subset correlated strongly with RNA yield. In the study, recently diagnosed type 1 diabetes patients and matched healthy donors were compared on the TCRB repertoires of their sorted circulating CD4+ T cell subsets. Naive and central memory subsets were obtained from all 30 or so donors, but regulatory and stem cell-like memory subsets were isolated from only 8 patients and roughly 8 healthy donors. Results and caveats for the whole study, not just this receptor: Only small numbers of individuals were included in the HLA sub-analyses, which left unresolved whether HLA type had any influence on TCRB rearrangement. PCR may preferentially amplify shorter templates, but because patient and control samples were amplified and corrected together, any resulting skew would affect both groups equally. At VDJ recombination sites, type 1 diabetes patients had fewer insertions and more deleted nucleotides, which implies abnormalities in thymic rearrangement. The naive, central memory and regulatory TCRB repertoires appeared to resemble one another more closely among patients than among healthy donors. A moderate but significant shortening of TCRB CDR3 length was observed in type 1 diabetes patients in all four CD4+ subsets. Because cDNA was sequenced instead of genomic DNA, activated cells with high expression could be over-represented, although the groups did not differ in activation or CD3 levels.

At the junction V is shortened by 5 bases and J by 2 bases, with 4 bases in between. In the germline V gene, CDR1 corresponds to MNHEY and CDR2 to SVGAGI. The CDR3 spans 13 residues, from the cysteine through the phenylalanine. Only the CDR3 region is kept as DNA, spanning 39 bases read in frame from base 1. From each donor, a single peripheral blood sample of around 0.12 L on average was drawn into heparinised tubes. Naive, central memory, regulatory and stem cell-like memory CD4+ T cells were sorted on a BD FACSAria II using a panel including CD45RO, CCR7, CD25, CD127, CD95 and CD27. All sorted populations exceeded 98% purity. PBMCs were isolated immediately by Lymphoprep density gradient centrifugation and stained directly without culture. To minimize batch effects, samples were stained and sorted in pairs, one healthy donor with one patient per experiment. As regards this clone: It lacks a known antigen. The input lacks base qualities; no much larger clone sits a single base away. Other DNA sequences of this sample code for an identical CDR3.

All of the isolated RNA was reverse transcribed with the High Capacity cDNA Reverse Transcription Kit, so expressed TCRB transcripts were sequenced. Naive, central memory and regulatory T cell samples underwent deep immunoSEQ sequencing, averaging around 4 million total reads per sample. Sorted cells were lysed in RLT buffer and RNA was extracted with DNase-treated RNeasy Micro or Mini kits, depending on cell number. To prevent cross-contamination, every cell subset was processed on its own, while patient and healthy donor samples were processed together. TCRB sequences were amplified from cDNA with the immunoSEQ multiplex PCR, producing 87-bp fragments spanning the CDR3 region. The amplicons were sequenced using the Illumina HiSeq platform. The published analysis was carried out like this. Synthetic template baselines were used to correct PCR bias computationally, reads within Hamming distance 2 were collapsed, and singletons that could not be merged were discarded. Reads were aligned against IMGT so that V, D and J genes, CDR3 length and insertions or deletions at six rearrangement sites could be assigned. Clonotype counts were normalized to sorted cell number within each subset before computing true diversity and Gini coefficients with the tcR R package. The overlap coefficient, calculated on TCRB nucleotide sequences, was used to measure repertoire sharing. Out-of-frame TCRB sequences from naive cells were analyzed to stand in for the pre-selection repertoire. The clones in this table, taken by TCRdb from immuneACCESS, are in-frame only. Not every clone is retained; where verified, under half of the shortfall comes from an unresolved V gene, and the cause of the rest is unknown. For V, J and clone size, that table is used; D and trimming come from the DNA. The sample records 250,000 or so clones, roughly two thirds of which are singletons. The ten largest clones take up around 0.057% of the sample.

The sequence is built from TRBV6-5 and TRBJ2-6, with the D gene not confidently named. The sequencing sample was made of naive CD4+ T cells from blood. Explained via the paper, the cell subset or site label denotes: true naive CD4+ T cells. This TCR was recovered from a man aged 30 to 39 in good health. For the CDR3, the sequence is CASSPTGANVLTF. DNA sequence: TGTGCCAGCAGTCCCACTGGGGCCAACGTCCTGACTTTC.